A selection of T cell receptor beta chains follows, all from one sample in a study of shared clonotypes between healthy human individuals. Profiling relied on immunoSEQ multiplex PCR, and the TCRdb table lists in-frame clones only, not all of them. The sample has about 2.4 million clones, more than 85% seen once; the top ten hold 0.36%. Specimen: naive CD4+ T cells from PBMCs. The receptor set was obtained from a man aged 18-30 years in good health. Some clones in this sample may be carry-over from other donors' samples. Both conserved end residues are part of each CDR3. D genes are given only for firm matches. Clone sizes are given selectively: once, few, many, or a class where the clone is expanded.

NA | TRBJ2-5 | TRBV19 | NA | TGTGCCAGTAGTATCGGGGGGCGTCAGGAGACCCAGTACTTC | CASSIGGRQETQYF
TRBD2 | TRBJ2-7 | TRBV7-3 | NA | TGTGCCAGCAGTCGTAGCGGGAGAGGTGACGAGCAGTACTTC | CASSRSGRGDEQYF
TRBD2 | TRBJ2-7 | TRBV4-1 | NA | TGCGCCAGCAGCCCGGGACTAGCGGGAGGGCGGCTCTCCTACGAGCAGTACTTC | CASSPGLAGGRLSYEQYF
NA | TRBJ1-1 | TRBV2 | NA | TGTGCCAGCAGGTACCGGGGGACTGAAGCTTTCTTT | CASRYRGTEAFF
NA | TRBJ2-2 | TRBV27 | NA | TGTGCCAGCATTGGTCTCAGAACTAGCATGACCAACACCGGGGAGCTGTTTTTT | CASIGLRTSMTNTGELFF
NA | TRBJ2-3 | TRBV5-1 | NA | TGCGCCAGCAGCTTGGGTCGCTACACAGATACGCAGTATTTT | CASSLGRYTDTQYF
NA | TRBJ1-1 | TRBV7-2 | NA | TGTGCCAGCAGCCCACAGGTTTGGAGCACTGAAGCTTTCTTT | CASSPQVWSTEAFF
NA | TRBJ2-3 | TRBV7-2 | NA | TGTGCCAGCAGCTTAGATGCGGATACGCAGTATTTT | CASSLDADTQYF
NA | TRBJ2-2 | TRBV7-2 | NA | TGTGCCAGCAGCTCGCCTCGGGGGGAGCTGTTTTTT | CASSSPRGELFF
NA | TRBJ2-2 | TRBV27 | NA | TGTGCCAGCGACCCCGCCGGGGAGCTGTTTTTT | CASDPAGELFF
NA | TRBJ2-7 | TRBV4-2 | NA | TGTGCCAGCAGCCAAGACGGTCGCCTAGCGTACGAGCAGTACTTC | CASSQDGRLAYEQYF
TRBD2 | TRBJ2-1 | TRBV19 | NA | TGTGCCAGTAGTGCCTCAAGACTAGCGGGATCCTACAATGAGCAGTTCTTC | CASSASRLAGSYNEQFF
TRBD2 | TRBJ2-3 | TRBV7-3 | few | TGTGCCAGCAGCTTTCTAGCGGGAGGAGATACGCAGTATTTT | CASSFLAGGDTQYF
NA | TRBJ2-5 | TRBV6-6 | NA | TGTGCCAGCACAGGATCCGGGGTGGAGACCCAGTACTTC | CASTGSGVETQYF
NA | TRBJ2-2 | TRBV10-3 | NA | TGTGCCATCAGGAGCGGAGGGGCGGCCGGGGAGCTGTTTTTT | CAIRSGGAAGELFF
TRBD2 | TRBJ2-3 | TRBV2 | NA | TGTGCCAGCAGTGGAACTAGCGGGAGTGATACGCAGTATTTT | CASSGTSGSDTQYF
NA | TRBJ1-1 | TRBV10-3 | NA | TGTGCCATCAGTGCCGGACGTGGGACGGAAGCTTTCTTT | CAISAGRGTEAFF
NA | TRBJ1-3 | TRBV6-1 | NA | TGTGCCAGCAGTGCTCAGACCTCTGGAAACACCATATATTTT | CASSAQTSGNTIYF
NA | TRBJ2-5 | TRBV7-6 | NA | TGTGCCAGCAGCCGCGATGGGGGGATGTTCGAGACCCAGTACTTC | CASSRDGGMFETQYF
TRBD2 | TRBJ2-7 | TRBV5-1 | NA | TGCGCCAGCAGCTTGGGTCCTAGCGGGAGATCCCCCTACGAGCAGTACTTC | CASSLGPSGRSPYEQYF
NA | TRBJ2-3 | TRBV11-2 | NA | TGTGCCAGCCGTAGGGCCACGGCAAATAGGCAGTATTTT | CASRRATANRQYF
TRBD2 | TRBJ2-1 | TRBV28 | NA | TGTGCCAGCAGTTTTCCGGGACTAGCGGGGGGGAGCTCCTACAATGAGCAGTTCTTC | CASSFPGLAGGSSYNEQFF
NA | TRBJ1-5 | TRBV6-6 | NA | TGTGCCAGCAGTTACCCGGGACGGAATAGCAATCAGCCCCAGCATTTT | CASSYPGRNSNQPQHF
NA | TRBJ1-2 | TRBV11-2 | few | TGTGCCAGCAGCTTAGCCAGGACCTCCTATGGCTACACCTTC | CASSLARTSYGYTF
TRBD1 | TRBJ2-2 | TRBV9 | NA | TGTGCCAGCAGCCCCTTGACAGGGCCGAACACCGGGGAGCTGTTTTTT | CASSPLTGPNTGELFF
NA | TRBJ1-1 | TRBV6-1 | NA | TGTGCCAGCAGTGAAGAAGTGACAGGCCGCATGAACACTGAAGCTTTCTTT | CASSEEVTGRMNTEAFF
TRBD1 | TRBJ2-7 | TRBV2 | NA | TGTGCCAGCAGTGATCAGGGGGCTTCCTACGAGCAGTACTTC | CASSDQGASYEQYF
NA | TRBJ1-2 | TRBV28 | once | TGTGCCAGCAGTGGACTTGGCTATGGCTACACCTTC | CASSGLGYGYTF
NA | TRBJ1-1 | TRBV6-5 | NA | TGTGCCAGCTCGGCGACAGTCGATATGAACACTGAAGCTTTCTTT | CASSATVDMNTEAFF
TRBD2 | TRBJ2-1 | TRBV11-2 | NA | TGTGCCAGCAGTCCCGGACTAGCGTCTCCTTCTGAGCAGTTCTTC | CASSPGLASPSEQFF
NA | TRBJ1-3 | TRBV2 | NA | TGTGCCAGCAGGGACCTTCCTGGAAACACCATATATTTT | CASRDLPGNTIYF
TRBD2 | TRBJ2-7 | TRBV2 | NA | TGTGCCAGCAGTCCCTCCCGACTAGCGGGAGGGACCTACGAGCAGTACTTC | CASSPSRLAGGTYEQYF
TRBD1 | TRBJ2-1 | TRBV7-2 | NA | TGTGCCAGCAGCTTAGAAGGGACAGGGAAGTTCTTC | CASSLEGTGKFF
NA | TRBJ1-1 | TRBV6-1 | NA | TGTGCCAGCAATTCGTACTACACTGAAGCTTTCTTT | CASNSYYTEAFF
NA | TRBJ2-3 | TRBV7-6 | NA | TGTGCCAGCAGCTTCATGCTCCGGAGGGGGGTAACAGATACGCAGTATTTT | CASSFMLRRGVTDTQYF
NA | TRBJ2-3 | TRBV18 | NA | TGTGCCAGCTCACCGAGTTTGGGGCGCACAGATACGCAGTATTTT | CASSPSLGRTDTQYF
NA | TRBJ1-3 | TRBV6-1 | NA | TGTGCCAGCAGTGAAAGATCTTATGGAAACACCATATATTTT | CASSERSYGNTIYF
NA | TRBJ2-2 | TRBV7-3 | NA | TGTGCCAGCAGCCCCCTAGCGAGAACTAACACCGGGGAGCTGTTTTTT | CASSPLARTNTGELFF
TRBD1 | TRBJ2-1 | TRBV7-3 | once | TGTGCCAGCGGCCCAGGTCCCGGGACAGGGAAAAACATCGAGCAGTTCTTC | CASGPGPGTGKNIEQFF
NA | TRBJ2-1 | TRBV5-4 | NA | TGTGCCAGCAGCCCGGACAGCAGCTCCTACAATGAGCAGTTCTTC | CASSPDSSSYNEQFF
NA | TRBJ1-2 | TRBV6-5 | NA | TGTGCCACCCTTACGGGGCAGCCTTTCGGCTACACCTTC | CATLTGQPFGYTF
NA | TRBJ1-1 | TRBV5-4 | NA | TGTGCCAGCAGCTTGGGGGCAGGGATGAACACTGAAGCTTTCTTT | CASSLGAGMNTEAFF
TRBD1 | TRBJ2-2 | TRBV25-1 | NA | TGTGCCAGCAGTGAATTCTTGGTGGTGGGGACAGGGACCGGGGAGCTGTTTTTT | CASSEFLVVGTGTGELFF
TRBD1 | TRBJ1-1 | TRBV5-4 | NA | TGTGCCAGCAGGGGGACAGCTAGGAACACTGAAGCTTTCTTT | CASRGTARNTEAFF
NA | TRBJ2-7 | TRBV28 | once | TGTGCCAGCAGTTTAACAGGGTTGGAGCAGTACTTC | CASSLTGLEQYF
TRBD1 | TRBJ1-5 | TRBV6-1 | NA | TGTGCCAGCAGTAGGGACAGCGGTCAGCCCCAGCATTTT | CASSRDSGQPQHF
NA | TRBJ2-1 | TRBV5-1 | NA | TGCGCCAGCAGCTTCTCAGCCGGGACAACCTACAATGAGCAGTTCTTC | CASSFSAGTTYNEQFF
TRBD1 | TRBJ2-1 | TRBV7-9 | NA | TGTGCCAGCAGCCAGGGGGCCTTTAATGAGCAGTTCTTC | CASSQGAFNEQFF
TRBD1 | TRBJ1-2 | TRBV11-2 | NA | TGTGCCAGCAGCGCAAACAGGGGGCGCGACTATGGCTACACCTTC | CASSANRGRDYGYTF
NA | TRBJ2-2 | TRBV12-5 | NA | TGTGCTAGTGGCCTGGTGGGGACCGGGGAGCTGTTTTTT | CASGLVGTGELFF
NA | TRBJ1-1 | TRBV9 | once | TGTGCCAGCAGCCCGACGACAGGTACGAACACTGAAGCTTTCTTT | CASSPTTGTNTEAFF
NA | TRBJ1-5 | TRBV6-1 | NA | TGTGCCAGCAGGACGGTTAGCAATCAGCCCCAGCATTTT | CASRTVSNQPQHF
NA | TRBJ1-2 | TRBV5-4 | NA | TGTGCCAGCAGCTTAAGGACAGACAGCCCTTTTAGTGGCTACACCTTC | CASSLRTDSPFSGYTF
TRBD1 | TRBJ2-7 | TRBV27 | NA | TGTGCCAGCAGTTTTTTGGGACAGGGCTTCACCTCCTTCCAGTACTTC | CASSFLGQGFTSFQYF
TRBD2 | TRBJ2-7 | TRBV28 | NA | TGTGCCAGCAGCAAAGGGGGAGCGGGAGATTACGAGCAGTACTTC | CASSKGGAGDYEQYF
TRBD1 | TRBJ1-3 | TRBV5-6 | NA | TGTGCCAGCAGCCCCCGGGAGGGGGCGTCGGGAAACACCATATATTTT | CASSPREGASGNTIYF
TRBD1 | TRBJ2-2 | TRBV19 | NA | TGTGCCAGTAGATCCCCCAGGGGGCGCAACACCGGGGAGCTGTTTTTT | CASRSPRGRNTGELFF
NA | TRBJ2-5 | TRBV18 | NA | TGTGCCAGCTCACCGGGTGCACAAGATGGGGAGACCCAGTACTTC | CASSPGAQDGETQYF
NA | TRBJ1-1 | TRBV19 | few | TGTGCCAGTAGTATGAGTTTTGAAGCTTTCTTT | CASSMSFEAFF
NA | TRBJ2-7 | TRBV28 | NA | TGTGCCAGCAGTTTCCCCTGGGATTACGAGCAGTACTTC | CASSFPWDYEQYF